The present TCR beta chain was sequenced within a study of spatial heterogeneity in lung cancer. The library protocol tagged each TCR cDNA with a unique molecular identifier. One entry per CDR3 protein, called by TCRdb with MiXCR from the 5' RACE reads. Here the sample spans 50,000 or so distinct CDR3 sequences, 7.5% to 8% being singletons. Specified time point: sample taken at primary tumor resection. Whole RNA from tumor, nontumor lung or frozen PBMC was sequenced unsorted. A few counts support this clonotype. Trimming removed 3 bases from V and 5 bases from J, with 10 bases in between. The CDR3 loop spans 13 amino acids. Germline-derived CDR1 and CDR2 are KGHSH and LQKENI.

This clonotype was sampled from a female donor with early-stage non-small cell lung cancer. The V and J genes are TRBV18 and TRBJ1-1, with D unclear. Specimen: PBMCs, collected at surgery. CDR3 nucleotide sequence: TGTGCCAGCTCACCGATAGGCGGGACTGAAGCTTTCTTT. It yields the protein CASSPIGGTEAFF.